This T cell receptor (beta chain) was sequenced during a study of T cells in Graves' hyperthyroidism and ophthalmopathy. This clonotype was observed many times. Its antigen is as yet unknown. V shed 6 bases and J shed 3 bases, with 9 bases lying between them. Germline CDR1 and CDR2: MNHNS and SASEGT. This CDR3 has 12 residues. Broader study findings: Most thyroid clonotypes expanded above 0.001 were also detected in blood.

RNA transcripts provided the source from which TCR beta CDR3 regions were amplified. TCR CDR3 regions were first amplified by RT-PCR with HTBI primers. From the multiplex PCR reads, TCRdb called clonotypes with MiXCR, one entry per CDR3 protein. The data show about 380,000 distinct CDR3 sequences, about 18% seen once. The chain links TRBV6-1 to TRBJ2-7, with a possible D match to TRBD2 (5 bases). This sequence was found in a man aged 18 to 29 with Graves' ophthalmopathy. The sample was blood. The CDR3 nucleotides are TGTGCCAGCAGCGGACTCGGCTACGAGCAGTACTTC. Translated, it gives CASSGLGYEQYF.